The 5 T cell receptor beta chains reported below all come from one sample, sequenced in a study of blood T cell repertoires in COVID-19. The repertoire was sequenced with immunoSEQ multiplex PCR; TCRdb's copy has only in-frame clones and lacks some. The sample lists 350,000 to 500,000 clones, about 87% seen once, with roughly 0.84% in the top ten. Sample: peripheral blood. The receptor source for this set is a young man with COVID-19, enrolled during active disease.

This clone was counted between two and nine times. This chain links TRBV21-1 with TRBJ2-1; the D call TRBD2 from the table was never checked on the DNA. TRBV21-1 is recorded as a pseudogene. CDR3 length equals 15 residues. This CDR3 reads CASRGRASPDNEQFF. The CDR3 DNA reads TGTGCCAGCAGAGGGCGGGCCTCGCCGGACAATGAGCAGTTCTTC.

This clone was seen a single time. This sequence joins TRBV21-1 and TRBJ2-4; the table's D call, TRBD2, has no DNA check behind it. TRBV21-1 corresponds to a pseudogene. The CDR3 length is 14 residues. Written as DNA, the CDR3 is TGTGCCAGCATCGGGGGAGGGGCCAAAAACATTCAGTACTTC. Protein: CASIGGGAKNIQYF.

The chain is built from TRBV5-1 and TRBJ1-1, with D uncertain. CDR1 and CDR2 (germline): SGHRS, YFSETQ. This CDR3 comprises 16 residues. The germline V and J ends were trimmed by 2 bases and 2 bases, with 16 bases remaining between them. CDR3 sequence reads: CASSLASSRPNTEAFF. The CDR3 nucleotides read TGCGCCAGCAGCTTAGCCTCAAGCAGGCCCAACACTGAAGCTTTCTTT.

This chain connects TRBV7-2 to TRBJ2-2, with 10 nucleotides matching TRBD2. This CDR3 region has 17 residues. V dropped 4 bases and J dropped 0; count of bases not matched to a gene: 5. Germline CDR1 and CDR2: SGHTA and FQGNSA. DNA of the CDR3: TGTGCCAGCAGCTATCTAGCGGGAGTGACGAACACCGGGGAGCTGTTTTTT. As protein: CASSYLAGVTNTGELFF.

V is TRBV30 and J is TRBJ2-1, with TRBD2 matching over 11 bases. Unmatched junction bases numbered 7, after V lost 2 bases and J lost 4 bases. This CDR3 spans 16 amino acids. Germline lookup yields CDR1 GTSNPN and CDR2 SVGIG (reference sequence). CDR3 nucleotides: TGTGCCTGGAGTTTTGGGACTAGCGGCGTGTACAATGAGCAGTTCTTC. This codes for CAWSFGTSGVYNEQFF.